The 5 T cell receptor beta chains listed next were all sequenced from one sample in a study of cytomegalovirus exposure and HLA in healthy donors. Primers for the PCR totalled 60 Vbeta and 13 Jbeta. Assay used: immunoSEQ multiplex PCR; TCRdb lists only in-frame clones, some missing. The profile shows 150,000 to 180,000 clones, about 68% of them singletons. The source material was PBMCs. The receptors stem from a young man in good health and CMV-seronegative.

V is TRBV5-4 and J is TRBJ2-1; 12 bases are a match to TRBD1. The ends lost 3 bases at V and 9 bases at J; junction bases unmatched: 13. Germline V lookup: CDR1 SGHNT, CDR2 YYREEE (reference sequence). The CDR3 consists of 17 residues. The CDR3 bases are TGTGCCAGCAGCTGGCAACTTCCGGGACAGGGGGCCCGTGAGCAGTTCTTC. Its protein product is CASSWQLPGQGAREQFF.

J is TRBJ1-3 and V is TRBV6-1, with TRBD1 as a possible D gene (5 bases). The germline CDR1 and CDR2 sequences are MNHNS and SASEGT. V was trimmed by 1 base and J by 0 bases, leaving 13 bases between them. The CDR3 runs 17 residues. The CDR3, as DNA: TGTGCCAGCAGTGAAGGACAGACAACCTTCTCTGGAAACACCATATATTTT. Translation gives CASSEGQTTFSGNTIYF.

The CDR3 DNA follows: TGTGCCAGCTCCCCCGACGGGTTAAGGTCCTACGAGCAGTACTTC. Protein sequence: CASSPDGLRSYEQYF. This sequence joins TRBV28 and TRBJ2-7; no clear D gene. The germline V gene encodes CDR1 MDHEN and CDR2 SYDVKM. Deletions cut 8 bases from V and 1 base from J, with 18 bases between. The length of the CDR3 is 15 residues.

The rearrangement joins TRBV13 to TRBJ2-3; no definite D call. CDR1 is PRHDT and CDR2 is FYEKMQ in the germline V gene (reference sequence). The CDR3 has 15 residues. V lost 3 bases and J lost 5, with 15 bases in between. The CDR3 region has the DNA TGTGCCAGCAGCTTTTCCACAACTCCGGGAGATACGCAGTATTTT. This codes for CASSFSTTPGDTQYF. The full variable domain, its missing parts supplied by reference TRBV13 and TRBJ2-3, is AAGVIQSPRHLIKEKRETATLKCYPIPRHDTVYWYQQGPGQDPQFLISFYEKMQSDKGSIPDRFSAQQFSDYHSELNMSSLELGDSALYFCASSFSTTPGDTQYFGPGTRLTVL.

On this clone: At one of its ends the junction is not consistent with the germline gene, which may arise from a read error. The chain combines TRBV19 with TRBJ1-5; the D gene is possibly TRBD1 (6 bases). Per germline, CDR1 LNHDA and CDR2 SQIVND (reference sequence). There are 18 residues in the CDR3. The CDR3 loop reads CASSIVFAGGRGNQPQNF. CDR3 nucleotides: TGTGCCAGTAGTATAGTCTTTGCGGGGGGCCGGGGCAATCAGCCCCAGAATTTT.